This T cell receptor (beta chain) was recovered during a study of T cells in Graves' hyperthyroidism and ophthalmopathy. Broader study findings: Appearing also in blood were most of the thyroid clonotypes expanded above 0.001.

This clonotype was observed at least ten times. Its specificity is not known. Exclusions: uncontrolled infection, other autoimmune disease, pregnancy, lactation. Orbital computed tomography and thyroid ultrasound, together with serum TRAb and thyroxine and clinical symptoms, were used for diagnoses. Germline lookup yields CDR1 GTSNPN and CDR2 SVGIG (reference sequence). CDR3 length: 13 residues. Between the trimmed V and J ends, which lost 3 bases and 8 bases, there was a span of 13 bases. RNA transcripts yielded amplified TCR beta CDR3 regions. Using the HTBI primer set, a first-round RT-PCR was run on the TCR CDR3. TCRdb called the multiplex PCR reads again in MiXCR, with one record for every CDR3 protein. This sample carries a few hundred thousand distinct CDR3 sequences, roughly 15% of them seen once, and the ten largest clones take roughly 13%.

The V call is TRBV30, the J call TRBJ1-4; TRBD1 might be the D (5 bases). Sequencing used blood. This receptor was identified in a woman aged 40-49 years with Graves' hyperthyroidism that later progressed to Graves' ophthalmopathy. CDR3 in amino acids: CAWSPRQFEKLFF. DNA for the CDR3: TGTGCCTGGAGCCCAAGACAGTTCGAAAAACTGTTTTTT.